This TCR beta chain was sequenced in a study of OX40 agonist ivuxolimab in advanced cancers. Whole-study context: Prior checkpoint blockade (anti-PD-1, anti-PD-L1 or anti-CTLA-4) was permitted; roughly 40% had it.

CDR1 and CDR2 from the germline V gene are SGHRS and YFSETQ. This CDR3 region has 14 residues. The V gene end was trimmed by 6 bases and the J gene end by 1 base; junction bases not matched to a gene: 5. Data came from immunoSEQ multiplex PCR; TCRdb stores just in-frame clones and leaves some out. The table records roughly 48,000 clones, approximately 86% of them present only once. The V gene is TRBV5-1, the J gene TRBJ2-3, with 7 bases matching TRBD1. This TCR derives from an adult with an advanced solid tumor such as melanoma, head and neck, liver or kidney cancer. Source: CD4+ or CD8+ T cells sorted from blood, taken in a trial of the OX40 agonist ivuxolimab. The CDR3 DNA sequence: TGCGCCAGCACCACGGGACAGCGCACAGATACGCAGTATTTT. This translates into CASTTGQRTDTQYF.